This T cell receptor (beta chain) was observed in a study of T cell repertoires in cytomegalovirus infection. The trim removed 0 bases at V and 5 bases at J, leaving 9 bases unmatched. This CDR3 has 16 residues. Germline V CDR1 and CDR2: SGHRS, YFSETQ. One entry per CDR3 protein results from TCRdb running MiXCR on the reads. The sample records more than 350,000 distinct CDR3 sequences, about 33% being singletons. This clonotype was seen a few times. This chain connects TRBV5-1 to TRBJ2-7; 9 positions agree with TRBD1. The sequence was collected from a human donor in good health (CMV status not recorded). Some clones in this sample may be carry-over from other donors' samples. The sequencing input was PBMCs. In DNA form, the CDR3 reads TGCGCCAGCAGCTTGGTTGCTGGGACAGGGCGCAACGAGCAGTACTTC. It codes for CASSLVAGTGRNEQYF.